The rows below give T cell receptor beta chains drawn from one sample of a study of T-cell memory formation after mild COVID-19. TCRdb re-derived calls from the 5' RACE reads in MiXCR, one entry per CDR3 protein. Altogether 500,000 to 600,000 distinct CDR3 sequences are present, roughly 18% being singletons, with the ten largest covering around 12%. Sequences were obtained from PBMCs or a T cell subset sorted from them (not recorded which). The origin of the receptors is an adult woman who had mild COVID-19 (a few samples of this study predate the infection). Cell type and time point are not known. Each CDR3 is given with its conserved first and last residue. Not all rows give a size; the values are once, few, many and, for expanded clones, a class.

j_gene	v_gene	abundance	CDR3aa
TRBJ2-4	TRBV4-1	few	CASSHPDRGKNIQYF
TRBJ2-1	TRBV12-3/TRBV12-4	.	CASSPGTSGIAQFF
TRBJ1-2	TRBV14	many	CASSQVTGSLYGYTF
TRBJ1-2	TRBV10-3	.	CAISDAGLVSGYTF
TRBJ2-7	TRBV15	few	CATSRDGSGSSYEQYF
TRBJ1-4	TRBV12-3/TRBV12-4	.	CASTLGAGGGEKLFF
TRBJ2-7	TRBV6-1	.	CASSEGQGDEQYF
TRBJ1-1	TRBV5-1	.	CASSFHLGQGRTTTEAFF
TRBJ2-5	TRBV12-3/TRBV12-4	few	CASSLRLHPDDETQYF
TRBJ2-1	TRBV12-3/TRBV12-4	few	CASSLNRQGREQFF
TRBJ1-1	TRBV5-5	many	CASSSIRDTEAFF
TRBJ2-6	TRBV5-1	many	CASSLVAVNSGANVLTF
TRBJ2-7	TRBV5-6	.	CASSLVGDSVEQYF
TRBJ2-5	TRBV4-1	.	CASSPGMTGKEETQYF
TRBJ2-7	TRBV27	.	CASSSAVPYEQYF
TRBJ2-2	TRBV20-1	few	CSAARAGITGELFF
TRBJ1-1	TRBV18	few	CASSPNKLGFTEAFF